Following are 13 T cell receptor beta chains from one sample sequenced in a study of T-cell reconstitution after alpha-beta-depleted transplantation in children. Preparation of the TCRbeta library used unique molecular identifiers. Each CDR3 protein gets one entry after TCRdb re-called the PCR reads with MiXCR. The sample has 150,000 to 200,000 distinct CDR3 sequences, 11% seen once. The material sequenced was PBMCs, taken before TCRalphabeta/CD19-depleted stem cell transplant. The receptors stem from a boy under 10 years old with acute myeloid leukemia, due to receive a stem cell transplant.

This clonotype was seen at least ten times. The rearrangement joins TRBV20-1 to TRBJ1-2, with D possibly TRBD1 on 6 matching bases. Deletions cut 3 bases from V and 1 base from J, with 12 bases between. CDR1 and CDR2 from the germline V gene are DFQATT and SNEGSKA (reference sequence). The CDR3 extends over 14 amino acids. The CDR3 region is CSARGGGLNYGYTF. Here the CDR3 DNA reads TGCAGTGCTAGGGGCGGGGGGCTTAACTATGGCTACACCTTC.

In this sample, this clonotype turned up many times. The chain couples TRBV20-1 to TRBJ2-2; 7 bases are shared with TRBD2. The germline CDR1 and CDR2 sequences are DFQATT and SNEGSKA (reference sequence). CDR3 length: 16 residues. J was trimmed by 3 bases and V by 1 base; bases with no gene match: 8. CDR3 bases: TGCAGTGCTAGAGGGCCCCTAGCGGCTTACACCGGGGAGCTGTTTTTT. It specifies CSARGPLAAYTGELFF.

The sample holds many counts of this clonotype. The rearrangement links TRBV5-5 to TRBJ1-2; D is possibly TRBD1 (5 bases). V was clipped by 4 bases and J by 8 bases, with 18 bases between them. The CDR3 covers 14 residues. Germline V CDR1 and CDR2: SGHKS, YYEKEE (reference sequence). CDR3 amino acids: CASSVPGTLRGYTF. The DNA of the CDR3 is TGTGCCAGCAGCGTACCCGGGACTTTGAGAGGCTACACCTTC.

This clonotype was counted a few times. The rearrangement joins TRBV7-9 to TRBJ2-1, with TRBD1 matching over 7 bases. The CDR3 is made up of 13 amino acids. Germline V gene sequence: CDR1 SEHNR, CDR2 FQNEAQ (reference sequence). With V trimmed by 7 bases and J by 6 bases, 6 bases remained unmatched. CDR3 loop: CASTDRVVNEQFF. The CDR3 DNA reads as TGTGCCAGCACAGACAGGGTTGTCAATGAGCAGTTCTTC.

The sample holds many counts of this clonotype. This chain connects TRBV20-1 to TRBJ2-3; D is unclear. The CDR3 spans 14 residues. Trimming pared 1 base from V and 1 base from J, leaving 9 bases between. Germline V CDR1 and CDR2: DFQATT, SNEGSKA (reference sequence). This CDR3 reads CSARGAPGTDTQYF. The CDR3 DNA follows: TGCAGTGCTAGAGGGGCCCCTGGCACAGATACGCAGTATTTT.

In its sample, this clonotype was seen many times. CDR3 bases: TGTGCCACTAGGCCCAGGGCCGGGATGAGCTCCTACAATGAGCAGTTCTTC. This encodes CATRPRAGMSSYNEQFF. The V call is TRBV10-3, the J call TRBJ2-1; D might be TRBD1 or TRBD2, each matching 5 bases. This CDR3 has 17 amino acids. Germline lookup yields CDR1 ENHRY and CDR2 SYGVKD. The V end was cut by 10 bases, the J end by 0 bases, with 22 bases between.

This clonotype was picked up many times. The CDR3 coding sequence is TGTGCCAGCAGCCCTAGCGAAACCTACGAGCAGTACTTC. Its protein product is CASSPSETYEQYF. The V gene is TRBV7-9, the J gene TRBJ2-7; a possible D gene is TRBD2 (6 bases). The CDR3 runs 13 residues. V was pared by 5 bases and J by 2 bases, with 10 bases between. Germline loops: CDR1 SEHNR, CDR2 FQNEAQ (reference sequence).

This clonotype was seen at least ten times. This chain links TRBV7-9 with TRBJ2-2; either TRBD1 or TRBD2 may fit D (6 bases each). V lost 4 bases and J lost 6, with 15 bases in between. The CDR3 length is 15 residues. The germline V gene encodes CDR1 SEHNR and CDR2 FQNEAQ (reference sequence). The CDR3 region is CASSSQGGDAGELFF. CDR3 in DNA: TGTGCCAGCAGCTCACAGGGAGGAGACGCCGGGGAGCTGTTTTTT.

This clonotype has ten or more counts. The chain employs TRBV10-3 and TRBJ2-2, with D tentatively TRBD1 or TRBD2 (6 bases each). Trimming removed 3 bases at V and 1 base at J, with 15 bases between. The germline gives CDR1 ENHRY, CDR2 SYGVKD. The CDR3 loop spans 17 amino acids. CDR3 region: CAISDLKRGENTGELFF. The CDR3 DNA follows: TGTGCCATCAGTGACCTTAAGAGGGGGGAGAACACCGGGGAGCTGTTTTTT.

As concerns this clonotype: A much more abundant neighbour one base away suggests this may be a read error. This chain uses TRBV12-3 or TRBV12-4 with TRBJ2-4; perhaps TRBD2 as D (7 bases). There are 12 residues in the CDR3. CDR3 nucleotides: TGTGCCAGCATTTTAGGGGGGGACATTCAGTACTTC. It encodes CASILGGDIQYF.

Many counts were recorded for this clonotype. The genes are TRBV6-1 and TRBJ1-1; no reliable D call. Germline CDR1 reads MNHNS; CDR2 reads SASEGT. Trimming removed 5 bases from V and 5 bases from J, with 12 bases in between. CDR3 length equals 13 residues. The CDR3 protein is CASSIRAGTEAFF. CDR3 DNA sequence: TGTGCCAGCAGTATAAGGGCCGGGACTGAAGCTTTCTTT.

There are many counts of this clonotype. V gene TRBV5-5 combines with J gene TRBJ2-1; D unclear. V was pared by 4 bases and J by 8 bases, with 10 bases between. The CDR3 consists of 12 residues. Germline CDR1 and CDR2: SGHKS and YYEKEE (reference sequence). The CDR3 sequence is CASSRAWDEQFF. In nucleotides, the CDR3 is TGTGCCAGCAGCCGGGCCTGGGATGAGCAGTTCTTC.

This clonotype has just a few counts. The V gene is TRBV2, the J gene TRBJ2-5; no firm D call. This CDR3 has 13 residues. Germline V CDR1 and CDR2: SNHLY, FYNNEI. The V end lost 4 bases, the J end lost 2 bases, and 8 bases lay between the germline ends. CDR3 nucleotide sequence: TGTGCCAGCAGTGCCAATCGGCAAGAGACCCAGTACTTC. Amino acid sequence: CASSANRQETQYF.